A single sample gave rise to the 10 T cell receptor beta chains below, sequenced in a study of T cell clones after liver transplantation. Data came from immunoSEQ multiplex PCR; TCRdb stores just in-frame clones and leaves some out. The profile shows roughly 57,000 clones, 71% of them singletons. The specimen was CD4+ T cells from blood, collected before liver transplant. The receptors shown here come from a human donor who received a liver transplant.

The chain combines TRBV19 with TRBJ1-1; 10 positions match TRBD1. Germline values: CDR1 LNHDA, CDR2 SQIVND (reference sequence). J lost 4 bases, V lost 2 bases, and 4 bases had no gene match. This CDR3 is 15 amino acids long. Here the CDR3 reads CASSIWDRGSTEAFF. In DNA form, the CDR3 reads TGTGCCAGTAGTATATGGGACAGGGGCAGCACTGAAGCTTTCTTT.

The DNA for the CDR3 is TGTGCCAGCAGTTACTCGGGGGGTAGCGGGGGGGTTCAGTTCTTC. Its protein is CASSYSGGSGGVQFF. This chain connects TRBV6-5 to TRBJ2-1; 11 bases line up with TRBD2. V shed 0 bases and J 13 bases; nucleotides not matched to a gene: 8. Germline V CDR1 and CDR2: MNHEY, SVGAGI. The CDR3 is made up of 15 amino acids.

The chain recombines TRBV30 with TRBJ1-4; perhaps TRBD1 as D (6 bases). Germline assignment: CDR1 GTSNPN and CDR2 SVGIG (reference sequence). The CDR3 has 16 amino acids. V shed 3 bases and J shed 0 bases, with 14 bases lying between them. The chain's CDR3 is CAWSVMGAATNEKLFF. CDR3 coding DNA: TGTGCCTGGAGCGTCATGGGGGCAGCAACTAATGAAAAACTGTTTTTT.

The chain joins TRBV7-9 to TRBJ2-7; 8 nucleotides match TRBD1. The CDR3 sequence is 14 residues long. Germline lookup yields CDR1 SEHNR and CDR2 FQNEAQ (reference sequence). After removal of 6 bases from V and 2 bases from J, the junction contained 6 bases not matched to a gene. The CDR3 DNA sequence: TGTGCCAGCAGTCCAGACAGGGGAACCTACGAGCAGTACTTC. It specifies CASSPDRGTYEQYF.

The chain links TRBV4-1 to TRBJ1-4; 7 nucleotides align to TRBD1. This CDR3 is built from 15 residues. With 0 bases clipped from V and 6 bases from J, the junction kept 4 bases outside the gene matches. In germline, CDR1 is MGHRA, CDR2 YSYEKL. The CDR3 DNA reads as TGCGCCAGCAGCCAAGATCAACAGGGGTATGAAAAACTGTTTTTT. The encoded protein is CASSQDQQGYEKLFF.

The V call is TRBV5-1, the J call TRBJ1-4; D uncertain. Germline V gene data show CDR1 as SGHRS and CDR2 as YFSETQ. This CDR3 is 15 amino acids long. The V and J ends lost 7 bases and 0 bases respectively, with 13 bases between them. The CDR3 here is CASGLGGATNEKLFF. CDR3 DNA sequence: TGCGCCAGCGGACTCGGTGGGGCAACTAATGAAAAACTGTTTTTT.

The chain links TRBV18 to TRBJ2-2; TRBD1 might be the D (5 bases). The CDR3 is 14 amino acids. The V end was cut by 0 bases, the J end by 4 bases, with 6 bases between. CDR1 and CDR2 from the germline V gene are KGHSH and LQKENI. CDR3 DNA sequence: TGTGCCAGCTCACCACCGCAGGGCACCGGGGAGCTGTTTTTT. It specifies CASSPPQGTGELFF. The entire variable domain, with the rest obtained from reference TRBV18 and TRBJ2-2, is as follows: NAGVMQNPRHLVRRRGQEARLRCSPMKGHSHVYWYRQLPEEGLKFMVYLQKENIIDESGMPKERFSAEFPKEGPSILRIQQVVRGDSAAYFCASSPPQGTGELFFGEGSRLTVL.

The gene calls are TRBV6-4 and TRBJ1-1; perhaps TRBD1 as D (5 bases). The CDR3 has 11 residues. Trimming cost V 2 bases and J 7 bases, with 5 bases left between them. Per germline, CDR1 MRHNA and CDR2 SNTAGT. CDR3 bases: TGTGCCAGCAGTGACCAGGGTGAAGCTTTCTTT. Translating it yields CASSDQGEAFF.

The chain has TRBV7-3 and TRBJ1-6, with a weak D call TRBD1 (5 bases). In germline, CDR1 is SGHTA, CDR2 FQGTGA. The CDR3 runs 17 residues. V lost 0 bases and J 7 bases, leaving 16 bases between the germline ends. CDR3 sequence: CASSLTGGRMVNSPLHF. The CDR3 DNA reads TGTGCCAGCAGCTTAACCGGGGGAAGGATGGTGAATTCACCCCTCCACTTT.

This clone was counted a few times. The chain joins TRBV5-6 to TRBJ1-2; TRBD1 aligns across 12 bases. V shed 5 bases and J 8 bases; nucleotides not matched to a gene: 13. Germline V gene data show CDR1 as SGHDT and CDR2 as YYEEEE. The CDR3 extends over 16 amino acids. CDR3 nucleotides: TGTGCCAGCAGTCATATCCAAGGGGACAGGGGGCACGGCTACACCTTC. Protein: CASSHIQGDRGHGYTF.